These T cell receptor beta chains were read from a single sample in a study of STAT5B mutations in CD4+ large granular lymphocyte leukemia. Repertoires were generated with immunoSEQ multiplex PCR, while TCRdb's copy carries only in-frame clones and drops some. Of tens of thousands of clones listed, roughly 79% are singletons. The sample consisted of CD4+ T cells from blood buffy coats. These receptors originate from a human donor in good health. The CDR3 runs from the conserved cysteine through the conserved F or W. A D gene is named only where the DNA matches it firmly. Clone size is stated in some rows and not others, as once, few, many or a class when expanded.

V: TRBV28; size: .; D: .; J: TRBJ2-4; CDR3: CASSLRGQHIAKNIQYF; DNA: TGTGCCAGCAGTTTAAGGGGACAACACATAGCCAAAAACATTCAGTACTTC
V: TRBV2; size: few; D: .; J: TRBJ2-2; CDR3: CASSGSISGELFF; DNA: TGTGCCAGCAGTGGATCTATAAGCGGGGAGCTGTTTTTT
V: TRBV28; size: .; D: .; J: TRBJ2-3; CDR3: CASSLGASVWTDTQYF; DNA: TGTGCCAGCAGTTTGGGGGCCTCAGTTTGGACAGATACGCAGTATTTT
V: TRBV5-1; size: .; D: .; J: TRBJ1-4; CDR3: CASTPGQGNEKLFF; DNA: TGCGCCAGCACCCCGGGGCAGGGGAATGAAAAACTGTTTTTT
V: TRBV28; size: .; D: .; J: TRBJ2-5; CDR3: CASSVPGETQYF; DNA: TGTGCCAGCAGTGTACCTGGAGAGACCCAGTACTTC
V: TRBV6-6; size: .; D: TRBD1; J: TRBJ1-2; CDR3: CASSRPWDRGYGYTF; DNA: TGTGCCAGCAGCCGACCTTGGGACAGGGGATACGGCTACACCTTC
V: TRBV10-3; size: .; D: .; J: TRBJ1-1; CDR3: CAISELVWGVAEAFF; DNA: TGTGCCATCAGTGAGTTGGTTTGGGGCGTTGCTGAAGCTTTCTTT
V: TRBV7-2; size: .; D: TRBD1; J: TRBJ1-5; CDR3: CASSFSGTGSGQPQHF; DNA: TGTGCCAGCAGCTTTTCCGGGACAGGGTCTGGGCAGCCCCAGCATTTT
V: TRBV28; size: .; D: TRBD2; J: TRBJ2-5; CDR3: CASRASGGAQETQYF; DNA: TGTGCCAGCAGGGCTAGCGGGGGGGCCCAGGAGACCCAGTACTTC
V: TRBV6-1; size: .; D: .; J: TRBJ1-6; CDR3: CASSEMGQGYNSPLHF; DNA: TGTGCCAGCAGTGAGATGGGGCAGGGCTATAATTCACCCCTCCACTTT
V: TRBV6-6; size: .; D: TRBD2; J: TRBJ2-7; CDR3: CASSYSGGVGHEQYF; DNA: TGTGCCAGCAGTTACTCTGGGGGGGTTGGCCACGAGCAGTACTTC
V: TRBV4-2; size: .; D: .; J: TRBJ2-7; CDR3: CASSQDVAVDYEQYF; DNA: TGTGCCAGCAGCCAAGACGTAGCGGTAGACTACGAGCAGTACTTC
V: TRBV6-6; size: .; D: TRBD1; J: TRBJ1-2; CDR3: CASSRGQGHYGYTF; DNA: TGTGCCAGCAGCCGAGGACAGGGGCATTATGGCTACACCTTC
V: TRBV6-5; size: once; D: TRBD1; J: TRBJ2-6; CDR3: CASSKNPETGQGLTF; DNA: TGTGCCAGCAGTAAAAACCCCGAAACGGGACAGGGACTGACTTTC
V: TRBV2; size: .; D: .; J: TRBJ2-3; CDR3: CASKGSSTDTQYF; DNA: TGTGCCAGCAAGGGCAGTTCTACAGATACGCAGTATTTT
V: TRBV2; size: .; D: TRBD1; J: TRBJ1-5; CDR3: CASTNRGGPQHF; DNA: TGTGCCAGCACAAACAGGGGTGGGCCCCAGCATTTT
V: TRBV7-2; size: .; D: .; J: TRBJ1-1; CDR3: CASSLTSTGSGTEAFF; DNA: TGTGCCAGCAGCTTAACATCTACAGGTTCGGGGACTGAAGCTTTCTTT
V: TRBV18; size: .; D: .; J: TRBJ2-1; CDR3: CASSPPRSYNEQFF; DNA: TGTGCCAGCTCACCACCACGATCTTACAATGAGCAGTTCTTC
V: TRBV7-2; size: .; D: .; J: TRBJ2-3; CDR3: CASSLTGTARLDTQYF; DNA: TGTGCCAGCAGCCTAACCGGGACTGCAAGGTTAGATACGCAGTATTTT
V: TRBV30; size: .; D: TRBD1; J: TRBJ2-7; CDR3: CAWQSTGGGYEQYF; DNA: TGTGCCTGGCAATCGACAGGGGGAGGGTACGAGCAGTACTTC
V: TRBV7-2; size: .; D: TRBD1; J: TRBJ1-5; CDR3: CASSRTGGSNQHQHF; DNA: TGTGCCAGCAGCCGAACAGGGGGTAGCAATCAGCACCAGCATTTT
V: TRBV7-3; size: .; D: .; J: TRBJ2-3; CDR3: CASSLYSTDTQYF; DNA: TGTGCCAGCAGCTTATATAGCACAGATACGCAGTATTTT
V: TRBV5-6; size: .; D: .; J: TRBJ1-5; CDR3: CASSYRGASNQPQHF; DNA: TGTGCCAGCAGCTACCGTGGAGCTAGCAATCAGCCCCAGCATTTT
V: TRBV9; size: .; D: .; J: TRBJ2-5; CDR3: CASSKTPQETQYF; DNA: TGTGCCAGCAGCAAGACTCCACAAGAGACCCAGTACTTC
V: TRBV6-1; size: .; D: .; J: TRBJ2-1; CDR3: CASSEARGTEQFF; DNA: TGTGCCAGCAGTGAAGCGCGCGGAACTGAGCAGTTCTTC
V: TRBV11-2; size: .; D: TRBD1; J: TRBJ2-3; CDR3: CASSLGTGGTDTQYF; DNA: TGTGCCAGCAGCTTGGGGACAGGGGGCACAGATACGCAGTATTTT
V: TRBV5-1; size: .; D: .; J: TRBJ2-2; CDR3: CASSLVLGGTGELFF; DNA: TGCGCCAGCAGCTTGGTGCTAGGGGGCACCGGGGAGCTGTTTTTT
V: TRBV5-8; size: .; D: .; J: TRBJ1-5; CDR3: CASSPPGGDYSNQPQHF; DNA: TGTGCCAGCAGCCCTCCCGGGGGTGACTATAGCAATCAGCCCCAGCATTTT
V: TRBV9; size: .; D: .; J: TRBJ1-3; CDR3: CASSVGQGDGNTIYF; DNA: TGTGCCAGCAGCGTAGGCCAGGGTGACGGAAACACCATATATTTT
V: TRBV18; size: few; D: TRBD1; J: TRBJ1-1; CDR3: CASSPWDRLNTEAFF; DNA: TGTGCCAGCTCACCGTGGGACAGATTGAACACTGAAGCTTTCTTT
V: TRBV2; size: few; D: .; J: TRBJ2-7; CDR3: CASTFGHDSYEQYF; DNA: TGTGCCAGCACCTTCGGACATGACTCCTACGAGCAGTACTTC
V: TRBV5-1; size: once; D: TRBD2; J: TRBJ2-3; CDR3: CASSLGSGGGDTQYF; DNA: TGCGCCAGCAGCTTGGGGAGCGGGGGAGGAGATACGCAGTATTTT
V: TRBV5-1; size: .; D: .; J: TRBJ2-1; CDR3: CASSLGGTFNNEQFF; DNA: TGCGCCAGCAGCTTGGGGGGGACCTTTAACAATGAGCAGTTCTTC
V: TRBV18; size: few; D: .; J: TRBJ1-5; CDR3: CASADSYSNQPQHF; DNA: TGTGCCAGCGCGGACAGCTATAGCAATCAGCCCCAGCATTTT
V: TRBV6-1; size: .; D: .; J: TRBJ1-3; CDR3: CASSEAQGTRPDTIYF; DNA: TGTGCCAGCAGTGAAGCGCAGGGCACCAGACCGGACACCATATATTTT
V: TRBV18; size: .; D: .; J: TRBJ2-3; CDR3: CASSPNRLDTQYF; DNA: TGTGCCAGCTCACCAAACAGACTCGATACGCAGTATTTT
V: TRBV2; size: .; D: .; J: TRBJ2-2; CDR3: CASSVYGRGTAGELFF; DNA: TGTGCCAGCAGTGTTTACGGGAGGGGGACAGCCGGGGAGCTGTTTTTT
V: TRBV6-1; size: .; D: .; J: TRBJ2-2; CDR3: CASSSLTGDTGELFF; DNA: TGTGCCAGCAGTTCCTTAACGGGGGACACCGGGGAGCTGTTTTTT
V: TRBV29-1; size: .; D: .; J: TRBJ1-5; CDR3: CSVADGTHQPQHF; DNA: TGCAGCGTTGCGGACGGAACTCATCAGCCCCAGCATTTT
V: TRBV19; size: few; D: .; J: TRBJ1-1; CDR3: CASSPLGATEAFF; DNA: TGTGCCAGTAGTCCCCTGGGGGCGACTGAAGCTTTCTTT
V: TRBV7-9; size: .; D: TRBD1; J: TRBJ1-6; CDR3: CASSSTGTVNSPLHF; DNA: TGTGCCAGCAGCTCGACAGGGACTGTCAATTCACCCCTCCACTTT
V: TRBV4-1; size: few; D: .; J: TRBJ1-1; CDR3: CASSQVVSPPNTEAFF; DNA: TGCGCCAGCAGCCAAGTGGTTAGCCCTCCGAACACTGAAGCTTTCTTT
V: TRBV5-6; size: few; D: .; J: TRBJ1-5; CDR3: CASSLQGSGQPQHF; DNA: TGTGCCAGCAGCTTACAGGGAAGTGGACAGCCCCAGCATTTT
V: TRBV28; size: .; D: .; J: TRBJ2-1; CDR3: CASSLSREQFF; DNA: TGTGCCAGCAGTTTATCCCGGGAGCAGTTCTTC
V: TRBV7-2; size: once; D: .; J: TRBJ1-4; CDR3: CASSWTVTNEKLFF; DNA: TGTGCCAGCAGCTGGACCGTAACTAATGAAAAACTGTTTTTT
V: TRBV9; size: .; D: .; J: TRBJ2-3; CDR3: CASSVGPTSTDTQYF; DNA: TGTGCCAGCAGCGTAGGTCCGACAAGCACAGATACGCAGTATTTT
V: TRBV6-1; size: .; D: .; J: TRBJ2-7; CDR3: CASVLRGTSYEQYF; DNA: TGTGCCAGCGTCCTCAGGGGTACCTCCTACGAGCAGTACTTC
V: TRBV4-3; size: .; D: TRBD2; J: TRBJ2-1; CDR3: CASSRTSGRYNEQFF; DNA: TGCGCCAGCAGCCGGACTAGCGGGAGATACAATGAGCAGTTCTTC
V: TRBV6-1; size: .; D: TRBD1; J: TRBJ2-7; CDR3: CASSAGQRPYEQYF; DNA: TGTGCCAGCAGTGCGGGACAGAGACCCTACGAGCAGTACTTC
V: TRBV2; size: .; D: .; J: TRBJ1-1; CDR3: CASSEYLASVKFAGTTEAFF; DNA: TGTGCCAGCAGTGAATACCTAGCGTCAGTTAAATTTGCGGGGACCACTGAAGCTTTCTTT
V: TRBV2; size: few; D: .; J: TRBJ2-7; CDR3: CASSQLEGYEQYF; DNA: TGTGCCAGCAGTCAACTCGAGGGCTACGAGCAGTACTTC
V: TRBV19; size: .; D: TRBD1; J: TRBJ1-1; CDR3: CAIKGQGTTEAFF; DNA: TGTGCCATTAAAGGACAGGGGACCACTGAAGCTTTCTTT
V: TRBV6-1; size: .; D: .; J: TRBJ1-5; CDR3: CASSEQGTRSNQPQHF; DNA: TGTGCCAGCAGTGAGCAGGGGACGAGGAGCAATCAGCCCCAGCATTTT
V: TRBV28; size: .; D: .; J: TRBJ2-7; CDR3: CASSSPLRPGNEQYF; DNA: TGTGCCAGCAGTTCCCCCCTCCGGCCGGGTAACGAGCAGTACTTC
V: TRBV6-6; size: .; D: .; J: TRBJ2-7; CDR3: CASSSPRWGSYEQYF; DNA: TGTGCCAGCAGTTCCCCCCGTTGGGGCTCCTACGAGCAGTACTTC
V: TRBV5-4; size: .; D: TRBD2; J: TRBJ2-5; CDR3: CASSLLSSGGEAQYF; DNA: TGTGCCAGCAGCCTTCTATCTAGCGGGGGGGAGGCCCAGTACTTC
V: TRBV7-2; size: .; D: TRBD1; J: TRBJ1-5; CDR3: CASSSQGGQPQHF; DNA: TGTGCCAGCAGCTCTCAGGGGGGACAGCCCCAGCATTTT
V: TRBV28; size: .; D: .; J: TRBJ1-2; CDR3: CASSYASAAGYTF; DNA: TGTGCCAGCAGTTACGCTTCGGCCGCCGGCTACACCTTC
V: TRBV27; size: .; D: TRBD2; J: TRBJ2-5; CDR3: CASSFLAGGLGSETQYF; DNA: TGTGCCAGCAGTTTTTTAGCGGGAGGCCTGGGGTCAGAGACCCAGTACTTC
V: TRBV28; size: .; D: .; J: TRBJ1-2; CDR3: CASSFPRGGKGYGYTF; DNA: TGTGCCAGCAGTTTCCCCCGGGGGGGAAAGGGCTATGGCTACACCTTC